This TCR beta chain was identified during a study of blood T cell repertoires in COVID-19. This clone was detected a few times. Per the study methods: Estimation of nucleated cell counts relied on the amplification of reference gene primers. Sequenced by immunoSEQ multiplex PCR; TCRdb stores in-frame clones only, minus some. That table is the source of V, J and clone size, and D and trimming were worked out from the DNA. The table has 60,000 to 85,000 clones, 86% seen once; the top ten hold less than 5.5%. The germline CDR1 and CDR2 sequences are KGHSH and LQKENI. CDR3 length: 17 residues. After removal of 0 bases from V and 11 bases from J, the junction contained 15 bases not matched to a gene.

The rearrangement joins TRBV18 to TRBJ2-4; 8 nucleotides match TRBD1. The receptor comes from a man in his fifties with active COVID-19. Input material: peripheral blood. CDR3 loop: CASSPPPGTGSIRLQYF. For the CDR3, the DNA is TGTGCCAGCTCACCACCCCCCGGGACAGGTTCGATTAGACTTCAGTACTTC.